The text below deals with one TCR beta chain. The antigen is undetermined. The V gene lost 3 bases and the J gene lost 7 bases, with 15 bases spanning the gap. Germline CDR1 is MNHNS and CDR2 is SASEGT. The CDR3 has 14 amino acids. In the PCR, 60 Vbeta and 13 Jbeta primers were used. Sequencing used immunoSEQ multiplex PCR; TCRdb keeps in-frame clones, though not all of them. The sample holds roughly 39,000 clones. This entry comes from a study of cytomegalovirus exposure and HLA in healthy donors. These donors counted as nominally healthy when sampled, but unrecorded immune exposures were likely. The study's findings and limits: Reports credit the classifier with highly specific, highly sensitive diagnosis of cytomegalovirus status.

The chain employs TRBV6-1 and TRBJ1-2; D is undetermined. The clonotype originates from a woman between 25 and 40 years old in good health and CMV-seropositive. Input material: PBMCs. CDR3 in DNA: TGTGCCAGCAGTGAGTCGGCAGCCCTAGGTGGCTACACCTTC. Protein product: CASSESAALGGYTF.